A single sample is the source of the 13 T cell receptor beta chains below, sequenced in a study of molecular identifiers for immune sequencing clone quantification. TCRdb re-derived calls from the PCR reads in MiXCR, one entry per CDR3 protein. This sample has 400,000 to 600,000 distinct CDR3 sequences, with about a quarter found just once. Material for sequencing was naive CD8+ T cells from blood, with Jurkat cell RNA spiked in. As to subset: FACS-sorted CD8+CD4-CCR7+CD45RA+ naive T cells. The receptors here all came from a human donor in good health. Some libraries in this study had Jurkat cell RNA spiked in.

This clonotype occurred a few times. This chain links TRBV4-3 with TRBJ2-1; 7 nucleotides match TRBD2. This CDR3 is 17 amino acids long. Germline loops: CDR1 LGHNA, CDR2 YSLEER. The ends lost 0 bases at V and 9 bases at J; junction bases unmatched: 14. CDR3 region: CASSQDRGSGLSVEQFF. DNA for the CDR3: TGCGCCAGCAGCCAAGATCGAGGGTCGGGACTATCTGTTGAGCAGTTCTTC.

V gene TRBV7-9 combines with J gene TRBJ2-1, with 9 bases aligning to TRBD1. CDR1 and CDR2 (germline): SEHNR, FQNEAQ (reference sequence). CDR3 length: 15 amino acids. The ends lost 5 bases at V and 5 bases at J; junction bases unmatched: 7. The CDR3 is CASSRSWTGDNEQFF. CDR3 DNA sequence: TGTGCCAGCAGCCGAAGCTGGACAGGGGACAATGAGCAGTTCTTC. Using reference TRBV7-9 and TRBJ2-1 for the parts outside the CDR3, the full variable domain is DTGVSQNPRHKITKRGQNVTFRCDPISEHNRLYWYRQTLGQGPEFLTYFQNEAQLEKSRLLSDRFSAERPKGSFSTLEIQRTEQGDSAMYLCASSRSWTGDNEQFFGPGTRLTVL.

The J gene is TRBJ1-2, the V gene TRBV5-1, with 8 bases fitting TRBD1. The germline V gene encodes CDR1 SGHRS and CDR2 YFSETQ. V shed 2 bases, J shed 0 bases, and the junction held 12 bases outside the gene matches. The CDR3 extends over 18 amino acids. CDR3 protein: CASSLQDREAAPNYGYTF. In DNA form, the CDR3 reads TGCGCCAGCAGCTTACAGGACAGGGAGGCCGCTCCTAACTATGGCTACACCTTC.

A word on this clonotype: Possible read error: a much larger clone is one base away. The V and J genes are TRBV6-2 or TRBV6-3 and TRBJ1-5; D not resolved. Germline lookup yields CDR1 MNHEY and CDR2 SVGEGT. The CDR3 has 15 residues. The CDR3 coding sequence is TGTGACAGCAGTTATGATGGGTATAGCAATCAGCCCCAGCATTTT. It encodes CDSSYDGYSNQPQHF.

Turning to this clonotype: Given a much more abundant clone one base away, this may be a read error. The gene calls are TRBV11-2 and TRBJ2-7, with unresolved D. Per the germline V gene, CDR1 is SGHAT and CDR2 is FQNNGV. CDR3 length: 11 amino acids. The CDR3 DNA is TGTGCCAGCAGCTTGAAGTACGGGCAGTACTTC. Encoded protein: CASSLKYGQYF.

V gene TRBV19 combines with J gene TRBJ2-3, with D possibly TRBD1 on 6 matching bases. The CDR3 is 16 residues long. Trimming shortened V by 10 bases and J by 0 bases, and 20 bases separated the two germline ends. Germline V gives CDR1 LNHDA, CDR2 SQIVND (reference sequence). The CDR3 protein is CATAAPWTESTDTQYF. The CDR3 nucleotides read TGTGCCACCGCCGCCCCATGGACAGAAAGCACAGATACGCAGTATTTT.

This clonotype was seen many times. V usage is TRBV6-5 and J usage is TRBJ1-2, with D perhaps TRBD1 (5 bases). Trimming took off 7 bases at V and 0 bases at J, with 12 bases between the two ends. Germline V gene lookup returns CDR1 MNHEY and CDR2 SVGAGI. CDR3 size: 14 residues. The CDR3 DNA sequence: TGTGCCAGCACCGACAGTCCCGCTAACTATGGCTACACCTTC. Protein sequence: CASTDSPANYGYTF.

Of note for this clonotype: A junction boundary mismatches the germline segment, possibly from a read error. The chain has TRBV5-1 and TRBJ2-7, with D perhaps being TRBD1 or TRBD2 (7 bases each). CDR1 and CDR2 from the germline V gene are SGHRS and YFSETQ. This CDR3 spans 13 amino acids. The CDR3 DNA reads TGCGCCAGCAGCTTCACAGGGGACTACGAGCAGTGCTTC. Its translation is CASSFTGDYEQCF.

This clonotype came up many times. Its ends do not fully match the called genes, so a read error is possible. CDR3 loop: CASSIGGYEQYF. The CDR3, as DNA: TGCGCCAGCAGCATAGGGGGTTACGAGCAGTACTTC. The V and J genes are TRBV19 and TRBJ2-7, with D perhaps matching TRBD1 (6 bases). This CDR3 comprises 12 residues. Germline CDR1 LNHDA, CDR2 SQIVND (reference sequence).

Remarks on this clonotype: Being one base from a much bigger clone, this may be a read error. In nucleotides, the CDR3 is TGTGCCAGCAGTTTCATGTCGGGGGCCAAACACATTCAGTACTTC. Translating it yields CASSFMSGAKHIQYF. This rearrangement joins TRBV12-3 or TRBV12-4 to TRBJ2-4, with D perhaps TRBD1 or TRBD2 (6 bases each). The length of the CDR3 is 15 residues.

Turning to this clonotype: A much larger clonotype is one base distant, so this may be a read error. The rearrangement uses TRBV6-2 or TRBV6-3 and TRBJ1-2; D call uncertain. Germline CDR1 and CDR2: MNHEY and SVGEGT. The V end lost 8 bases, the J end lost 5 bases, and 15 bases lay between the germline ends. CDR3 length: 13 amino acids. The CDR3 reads CASGFAPEYGYTF. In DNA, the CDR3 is TGTGCCAGCGGTTTCGCTCCCGAGTATGGCTACACCTTC.

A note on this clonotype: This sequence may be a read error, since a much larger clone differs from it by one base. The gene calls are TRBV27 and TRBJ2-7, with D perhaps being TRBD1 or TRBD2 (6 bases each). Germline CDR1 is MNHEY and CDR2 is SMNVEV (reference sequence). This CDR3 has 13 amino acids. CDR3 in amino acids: CTSHGRGPYEQYF. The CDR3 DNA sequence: TGTACCAGCCACGGACGGGGGCCCTACGAGCAGTACTTC.

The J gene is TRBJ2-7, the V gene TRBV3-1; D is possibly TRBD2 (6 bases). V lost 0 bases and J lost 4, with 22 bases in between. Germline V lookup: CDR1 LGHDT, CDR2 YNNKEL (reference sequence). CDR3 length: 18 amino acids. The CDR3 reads CASSQERFPAGTEYEQYF. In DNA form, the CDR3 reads TGTGCCAGCAGCCAAGAGCGCTTCCCCGCCGGGACTGAGTACGAGCAGTACTTC.